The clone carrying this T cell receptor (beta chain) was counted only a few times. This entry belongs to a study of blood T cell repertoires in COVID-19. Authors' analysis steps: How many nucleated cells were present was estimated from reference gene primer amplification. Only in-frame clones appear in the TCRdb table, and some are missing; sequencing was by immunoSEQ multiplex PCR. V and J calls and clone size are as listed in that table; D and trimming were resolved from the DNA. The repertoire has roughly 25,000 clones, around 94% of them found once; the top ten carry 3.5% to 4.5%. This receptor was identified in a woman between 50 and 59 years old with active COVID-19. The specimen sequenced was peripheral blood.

DNA for the CDR3: TGCAGCGTTGAAGTGGGAGCGAAAAACACCATATATTTT. This encodes CSVEVGAKNTIYF. The rearrangement links TRBV29-1 to TRBJ1-3, with D unclear. CDR3 length equals 13 residues. V was trimmed by 1 base and J by 6 bases, leaving 10 bases between them. Germline-derived CDR1 and CDR2 are SQVTM and ANQGSEA.